The subject of this entry is one T cell receptor (beta chain). Its antigen is as yet unknown. The sample originates from a study of cytomegalovirus exposure and HLA in healthy donors. Study findings and constraints: A later analysis revealed that TCR association rates differed between HLA loci, peaking at DRB1 and bottoming out at HLA-C.

The CDR3 length is 19 residues. CDR1 and CDR2 (germline): MGHRA, YSYEKL. Trimming cost V 4 bases and J 4 bases, with 23 bases left between them. With 60 Vbeta and 13 Jbeta primers, the PCR was carried out. TCRdb's table, derived via immunoSEQ multiplex PCR, lists solely in-frame clones and lacks some. Of some 120,000 clones listed, 60% to 85% are singletons. Healthy bone marrow donors supplied every sample. V usage is TRBV4-1 and J usage is TRBJ2-6, with D unclear. Sequenced sample: PBMCs. The origin of this receptor is a female donor in good health and CMV-seronegative. As DNA, the CDR3 is TGCGCCAGCAGCCCCACCGGAGCATCCCGCTTTGCGGGGGCCAACGTCCTGACTTTC. It translates to CASSPTGASRFAGANVLTF.